The 32 T cell receptor beta chains below come from one sample, sequenced in a study of lymphopenia after photon versus proton radiotherapy. The table came from immunoSEQ multiplex PCR; TCRdb's copy has only in-frame clones and leaves some out. The table lists 55,000 to 75,000 clones, approximately 91% of them singletons. Sequenced material: peripheral blood, taken from a patient treated with photon-based radiotherapy. The receptors shown here come from a woman aged 70-85 years with pancreatic cancer.

This rearrangement joins TRBV7-9 to TRBJ1-4; D may be TRBD1 (6 bases). Germline CDR1 reads SEHNR; CDR2 reads FQNEAQ (reference sequence). The V gene lost 4 bases and the J gene lost 3 bases, with 9 bases spanning the gap. CDR3 length equals 14 residues. The CDR3: CASSSTGPNEKLFF. The CDR3 bases are TGTGCCAGCAGCTCGACAGGCCCTAATGAAAAACTGTTTTTT.

V gene TRBV18 combines with J gene TRBJ2-7; D call uncertain. Germline V gives CDR1 KGHSH, CDR2 LQKENI. This CDR3 region has 12 residues. V lost 5 bases, J lost 4 bases, and 9 bases lay in between. CDR3 DNA sequence: TGTGCCAGCTCAACAACAGAGTACGAGCAGTACTTC. Its protein product is CASSTTEYEQYF.

The CDR3 DNA reads TGTGCCAGCAGCTTAGCGTTGGGGTCTGAGCAGTTCTTC. This encodes CASSLALGSEQFF. The chain uses TRBV7-9 and TRBJ2-1; D is ambiguous. Germline V gives CDR1 SEHNR, CDR2 FQNEAQ (reference sequence). CDR3 size: 13 residues. The V and J ends lost 0 bases and 9 bases respectively, with 9 bases between them.

V and J are TRBV28 and TRBJ2-2, with 7 bases aligning to TRBD1. V lost 8 bases to trimming and J lost 5 bases; unmatched junction nucleotides: 14. The CDR3 covers 16 residues. The germline CDR1 and CDR2 sequences are MDHEN and SYDVKM. CDR3 sequence (DNA): TGTGCCAGCGGCCCTGTCAACAGGGGCGGTACCGGGGAGCTGTTTTTT. Translated: CASGPVNRGGTGELFF.

J is TRBJ2-7 and V is TRBV7-9; no clear D gene. Germline CDR1 reads SEHNR; CDR2 reads FQNEAQ (reference sequence). The CDR3 contains 14 residues. V was cut by 1 base and J by 5 bases, with 12 bases left in between. The CDR3 bases are TGTGCCAGCAGCTTAGTAACCGGGTTCCACGAGCAGTACTTC. Amino acid sequence: CASSLVTGFHEQYF.

This chain's CDR3 is CAISESLGQEGFEQYF. The DNA of the CDR3 is TGTGCCATCAGTGAGTCTCTGGGACAGGAAGGGTTCGAGCAGTACTTC. The chain couples TRBV10-3 to TRBJ2-7; 8 bases agree with TRBD1. V lost 0 bases, J lost 6 bases, and 10 bases stayed unmatched. Germline assignment: CDR1 ENHRY and CDR2 SYGVKD. CDR3 length: 16 amino acids.

This clone was counted between two and nine times. The chain employs TRBV28 and TRBJ1-1; D perhaps matches TRBD1 (5 bases). Deletions cut 3 bases from V and 4 bases from J, with 15 bases between. Germline V gene lookup returns CDR1 MDHEN and CDR2 SYDVKM. The CDR3 sequence is 15 residues long. The CDR3 region has the DNA TGTGCCAGCAGTTTTTTACCCCACGGGGGCACTGAAGCTTTCTTT. Translating it yields CASSFLPHGGTEAFF.

V is TRBV6-1 and J is TRBJ1-1, with 12 bases lining up with TRBD1. The CDR3 has 13 amino acids. Germline-derived CDR1 and CDR2 are MNHNS and SASEGT. The V segment lost 6 bases and the J segment 7 bases; nucleotides outside the gene matches: 3. The CDR3, as DNA: TGTGCCAGCAGGGGACAGGGGGCTGGTGAAGCTTTCTTT. Translation gives CASRGQGAGEAFF.

CDR3 nucleotide sequence: TGTGCCAGCAGCTCGGGGACAGGATTCACAGATACGCAGTATTTT. Residues: CASSSGTGFTDTQYF. The chain is built from TRBV11-3 and TRBJ2-3; TRBD1 matches 8 bases. This CDR3 spans 15 amino acids. J lost 2 bases, V lost 4 bases, and 5 bases had no gene match. Germline V lookup: CDR1 SGHNT, CDR2 YENEEA.

The chain combines TRBV7-9 with TRBJ2-7, with 8 bases that match TRBD2. The CDR3 is 15 amino acids. Germline trimming cut 5 bases from V and 4 bases from J; bases unmatched to any gene: 10. Per germline, CDR1 SEHNR and CDR2 FQNEAQ (reference sequence). CDR3 coding DNA: TGTGCCAGCAGCCTACAAGCGGGAGTATTTTACGAGCAGTACTTC. This translates into CASSLQAGVFYEQYF. Together with reference TRBV7-9 and TRBJ2-7, the CDR3 gives the full variable domain: DTGVSQNPRHKITKRGQNVTFRCDPISEHNRLYWYRQTLGQGPEFLTYFQNEAQLEKSRLLSDRFSAERPKGSFSTLEIQRTEQGDSAMYLCASSLQAGVFYEQYFGPGTRLTVT.

The V gene is TRBV7-2, the J gene TRBJ2-3; TRBD2 matches at 10 bases. V shed 1 base and J 4 bases; nucleotides not matched to a gene: 5. CDR1 and CDR2 from the germline V gene are SGHTA and FQGNSA. The CDR3 is made up of 16 amino acids. This CDR3 reads CASSLGGLAGADTQYF. The CDR3 DNA is TGTGCCAGCAGCTTAGGTGGGCTAGCGGGAGCAGATACGCAGTATTTT.

The chain has TRBV19 and TRBJ1-2; 7 bases align to TRBD1. Germline lookup yields CDR1 LNHDA and CDR2 SQIVND (reference sequence). The J segment lost 7 bases and the V segment lost 0 bases, leaving 2 bases of the junction unmatched. This CDR3 spans 13 amino acids. CDR3 coding DNA: TGTGCCAGTAGTATAGAGGGGACAGCTGGCTACACCTTC. It yields the protein CASSIEGTAGYTF.

The chain uses TRBV6-6 and TRBJ1-2, with TRBD1 matching 10 bases. The germline V gene has CDR1 MNHNY and CDR2 SVGAGI (reference sequence). V trimming: 6 bases; J trimming: 6 bases; junction bases outside the gene matches: 10. This CDR3 region has 15 residues. The CDR3 region has the DNA TGTGCCAGCAGACGCCCCCGGGACAGGGGTGATGGCTACACCTTC. Its translation: CASRRPRDRGDGYTF.

This clone was counted a single time. The rearrangement joins TRBV25-1 to TRBJ2-1; no firm D call. This CDR3 spans 12 amino acids. The germline V and J ends were trimmed by 8 bases and 4 bases, with 9 bases remaining between them. Germline CDR1 and CDR2: MGHDK and SYGVNS. The CDR3 DNA sequence: TGTGCCAGCTCACGAGTGTACAATGAGCAGTTCTTC. This encodes CASSRVYNEQFF.

V and J are TRBV7-8 and TRBJ2-7; tentatively, D is TRBD2 (6 bases). The CDR3 runs 16 residues. Looked up from germline, CDR1 is SGHVS and CDR2 is FQNEAQ. V lost 1 base and J lost 4, with 17 bases in between. The CDR3 spells CASSLGQEGFPYEQYF. In DNA form, the CDR3 reads TGTGCCAGCAGCTTAGGTCAGGAGGGGTTTCCTTACGAGCAGTACTTC.

V gene TRBV30 combines with J gene TRBJ2-5; 10 positions agree with TRBD2. The V and J ends lost 0 bases and 6 bases, in that order; junction bases with no gene match: 13. The CDR3 contains 17 residues. Per the germline V gene, CDR1 is GTSNPN and CDR2 is SVGIG (reference sequence). For the CDR3, the DNA is TGTGCCTGGAGTGTACAGCGGGCTAGCGGGAGACGGAAGACCCAGTACTTC. It yields the protein CAWSVQRASGRRKTQYF. Full variable domain (remainder filled in from reference TRBV30 and TRBJ2-5): SQTIHQWPATLVQPVGSPLSLECTVEGTSNPNLYWYRQAAGRGLQLLFYSVGIGQISSEVPQNLSASRPQDRQFILSSKKLLLSDSGFYLCAWSVQRASGRRKTQYFGPGTRLLVL.

The chain employs TRBV19 and TRBJ1-5; 8 bases agree with TRBD1. The CDR3 extends over 14 amino acids. Trimming removed 5 bases from V and 7 bases from J; junction bases left unmatched: 7. CDR1 and CDR2 (germline): LNHDA, SQIVND (reference sequence). CDR3 DNA sequence: TGTGCCAGTAGTTTACAGGGGGGTCGACAGCCCCAGCATTTT. Protein: CASSLQGGRQPQHF.

A single count supports this clone. The chain links TRBV7-9 to TRBJ2-1; 8 bases align to TRBD2. Germline V lookup: CDR1 SEHNR, CDR2 FQNEAQ (reference sequence). The CDR3 contains 13 residues. The V segment lost 6 bases and the J segment 15 bases; nucleotides outside the gene matches: 13. The CDR3 bases are TGTGCCAGCAGATTGAGCGCGGCGGGAGGCGGGTTCTTC. Its protein product is CASRLSAAGGGFF. Using reference TRBV7-9 and TRBJ2-1 for the parts outside the CDR3, the full variable domain is DTGVSQNPRHKITKRGQNVTFRCDPISEHNRLYWYRQTLGQGPEFLTYFQNEAQLEKSRLLSDRFSAERPKGSFSTLEIQRTEQGDSAMYLCASRLSAAGGGFFGPGTRLTVL.

The V call is TRBV2, the J call TRBJ2-1; D uncertain. CDR3 size: 14 residues. V was trimmed by 2 bases and J by 9 bases, leaving 14 bases between them. Germline lookup yields CDR1 SNHLY and CDR2 FYNNEI. The CDR3 bases are TGTGCCAGCAGTGAAACCGAATCCACCGGTGAGCAGTTCTTC. Its translation is CASSETESTGEQFF.

The rearrangement links TRBV5-6 to TRBJ2-7, with 10 bases lining up with TRBD2. The germline CDR1 and CDR2 sequences are SGHDT and YYEEEE. Trimming took 2 bases from V and 6 from J; bases not matched to a gene: 14. The CDR3 is made up of 17 amino acids. This CDR3 is CASSFYLTTSGFSEQYF. The DNA of the CDR3 is TGTGCCAGCAGCTTTTATCTTACGACTAGCGGGTTCTCCGAGCAGTACTTC.

This clone has just one count. J is TRBJ2-1 and V is TRBV7-3; 7 positions match TRBD2. The CDR3 covers 14 residues. Germline V gene sequence: CDR1 SGHTA, CDR2 FQGTGA. With V trimmed by 3 bases and J by 2 bases, 1 base remained unmatched. The CDR3: CASSLGGTYNEQFF. The CDR3 bases are TGTGCCAGCAGCTTGGGGGGGACCTACAATGAGCAGTTCTTC.

The chain recombines TRBV29-1 with TRBJ2-7; 9 nucleotides align to TRBD2. This CDR3 has 14 amino acids. The germline V gene has CDR1 SQVTM and CDR2 ANQGSEA. After removal of 5 bases from V and 4 bases from J, the junction contained 9 bases not matched to a gene. CDR3 loop: CSVFVAGVVYEQYF. DNA of the CDR3: TGCAGCGTTTTCGTAGCGGGAGTTGTTTACGAGCAGTACTTC.

The V call is TRBV9, the J call TRBJ2-3; no firm D call. Germline values: CDR1 SGDLS, CDR2 YYNGEE. Trimming shortened V by 0 bases and J by 6 bases, and 14 bases separated the two germline ends. The CDR3 runs to 15 residues. DNA for the CDR3: TGTGCCAGCAGCGTAGATGGCTATTGGTCGGATACGCAGTATTTT. It specifies CASSVDGYWSDTQYF.

The rearrangement joins TRBV7-9 to TRBJ2-5, with 7 nucleotides matching TRBD1. Germline loops: CDR1 SEHNR, CDR2 FQNEAQ (reference sequence). V trimming: 3 bases; J trimming: 2 bases; junction bases outside the gene matches: 6. The length of the CDR3 is 15 residues. The CDR3 region has the DNA TGTGCCAGCAGCTTCACGGGACAGACTCAAGAGACCCAGTACTTC. Encoded protein: CASSFTGQTQETQYF.

A single count supports this clone. This sample includes further DNA sequences coding for the same CDR3. This chain joins TRBV9 and TRBJ2-1; maybe TRBD1 (6 bases). This CDR3 comprises 15 residues. V lost 0 bases, J lost 0 bases, and 7 bases lay in between. Germline V gene data show CDR1 as SGDLS and CDR2 as YYNGEE. The CDR3 bases are TGTGCCAGCAGCGTAGAAGGGGGCTCCTACAATGAGCAGTTCTTC. Its protein is CASSVEGGSYNEQFF.

This clone was counted a few times. This sequence joins TRBV7-8 and TRBJ2-7; 10 bases fit TRBD1. V lost 5 bases, J lost 5 bases, and 6 bases stayed unmatched. There are 14 residues in the CDR3. The germline CDR1 and CDR2 sequences are SGHVS and FQNEAQ. DNA for the CDR3: TGTGCCAGCAGCCGTAGACAGGGGGCCCACGAGCAGTACTTC. It specifies CASSRRQGAHEQYF.

The chain combines TRBV20-1 with TRBJ1-5; D gene uncertain. V dropped 3 bases and J dropped 7 bases, with 4 bases sitting between them. This CDR3 is 10 amino acids long. The germline V gene has CDR1 DFQATT and CDR2 SNEGSKA (reference sequence). The CDR3 spells CSASSQPQHF. As DNA, the CDR3 is TGCAGTGCTAGTAGCCAGCCCCAGCATTTT.

The chain is built from TRBV6-5 and TRBJ1-4; 7 nucleotides match TRBD1. With 2 bases clipped from V and 5 bases from J, the junction kept 8 bases outside the gene matches. CDR1 is MNHEY and CDR2 is SVGAGI in the germline V gene. The CDR3 contains 16 residues. In nucleotides, the CDR3 is TGTGCCAGCAGTTACGACGGCCGGACAGGAAATGAAAAACTGTTTTTT. As protein: CASSYDGRTGNEKLFF.

This clone was seen a few times. The J gene is TRBJ2-3, the V gene TRBV27; the D is unclear. V lost 0 bases and J lost 7, with 8 bases in between. Germline V gene lookup returns CDR1 MNHEY and CDR2 SMNVEV (reference sequence). The CDR3 length is 13 residues. In DNA, the CDR3 is TGTGCCAGCAGTTTATCGACGCAGAATACGCAGTATTTT. Translated: CASSLSTQNTQYF.

The J gene is TRBJ1-3, the V gene TRBV29-1; D might be TRBD1 (6 bases). V shed 5 bases and J shed 1 base, with 6 bases lying between them. The CDR3 consists of 12 residues. Germline V lookup: CDR1 SQVTM, CDR2 ANQGSEA. CDR3 loop: CSVQGSGNTIYF. CDR3 sequence (DNA): TGCAGCGTTCAGGGGTCTGGAAACACCATATATTTT.

The chain couples TRBV6-1 to TRBJ1-2, with D possibly being TRBD1 (6 bases). This CDR3 comprises 12 residues. The V and J ends lost 6 bases and 2 bases respectively, with 7 bases between them. The V gene's germline CDR1 is MNHNS and CDR2 SASEGT. DNA for the CDR3: TGTGCCAGCAGCCAGGGGAACTATGGCTACACCTTC. Protein sequence: CASSQGNYGYTF.

Worth noting for this clone: Additional DNA sequences in this sample encode the identical CDR3. The genes are TRBV7-8 and TRBJ1-5; no reliable D call. CDR1 SGHVS and CDR2 FQNEAQ come from the germline V gene. The CDR3 contains 12 residues. The ends were cut back, 5 bases at V and 4 bases at J, with 6 bases in the middle. This CDR3 is CASSLLNQPQHF. The CDR3 nucleotides are TGTGCCAGCAGCCTACTGAATCAGCCCCAGCATTTT.